This paragraph covers one TCR beta chain sequence. The repertoire was sequenced with immunoSEQ multiplex PCR; TCRdb's copy has only in-frame clones and lacks some. The table has around 200,000 clones, about 83% seen once; the top ten hold over 3.5%. The CDR3 runs to 16 residues. Germline CDR1 and CDR2: MGHDK and SYGVNS. Trimming removed 3 bases from V and 8 bases from J, with 17 bases in between. The sample comes from a study of blood T cell repertoires in COVID-19. The overall study: Both acute and convalescent COVID-19 samples were obtained from the United States, Italy and Spain.

This chain links TRBV25-1 with TRBJ1-6; tentative D call: TRBD1 (6 bases). What was sequenced was peripheral blood. The sequence derives from a man aged 18 to 29 with active or convalescent COVID-19. This CDR3 is CASSDIRGGGHSPLHF. As DNA, the CDR3 is TGTGCCAGCAGTGATATCAGGGGAGGGGGGCATTCACCCCTCCACTTT.